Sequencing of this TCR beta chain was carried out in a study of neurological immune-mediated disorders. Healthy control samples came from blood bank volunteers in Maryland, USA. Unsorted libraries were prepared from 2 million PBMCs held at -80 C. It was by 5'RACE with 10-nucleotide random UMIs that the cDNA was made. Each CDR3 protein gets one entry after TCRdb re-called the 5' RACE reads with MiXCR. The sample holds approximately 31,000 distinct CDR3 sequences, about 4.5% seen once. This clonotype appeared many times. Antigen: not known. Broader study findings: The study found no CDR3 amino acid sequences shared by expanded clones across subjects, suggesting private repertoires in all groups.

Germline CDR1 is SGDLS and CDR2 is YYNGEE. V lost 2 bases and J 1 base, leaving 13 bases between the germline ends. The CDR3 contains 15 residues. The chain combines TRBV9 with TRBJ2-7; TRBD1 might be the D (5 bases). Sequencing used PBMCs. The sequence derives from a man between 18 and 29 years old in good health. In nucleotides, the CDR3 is TGTGCCAGCAGCGTTAACGGACATCTGTCCTACGAGCAGTACTTC. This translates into CASSVNGHLSYEQYF.